These 18 T cell receptor beta chains were sequenced from one sample in a study of T-cell reconstitution after alpha-beta-depleted transplantation in children. Unique molecular identifiers were incorporated during preparation of the TCRbeta library. A single record per CDR3 protein comes from TCRdb applying MiXCR to the PCR reads. The data show under 300,000 distinct CDR3 sequences, with approximately 10% seen just once and about 20% held by the top ten. The sample in question was peripheral blood, obtained 180 days after TCRalphabeta/CD19-depleted stem cell transplant. These receptors all stem from a male patient aged 2 to 9 who had a stem cell transplant for chronic granulomatous disease, so the T cells may come from the graft donor.

Worth noting for this clonotype: A single base separates this from a much larger clone, so it may be a read error. The J gene is TRBJ2-3, the V gene TRBV20-1; tentative D call: TRBD2 (6 bases). Germline V lookup: CDR1 DFQATT, CDR2 SNEGSKA (reference sequence). The CDR3 spans 18 residues. CDR3 bases: TGCTGTGCTCACTACTCTCTTGGTGGCGGGGCTAGAACAGATACGCAGTATTTT. This sequence encodes CCAHYSLGGGARTDTQYF.

This clonotype was detected many times. The chain carries TRBV5-1 and TRBJ2-3, with 10 bases fitting TRBD2. V lost 1 base, J lost 1 base, and 15 bases stayed unmatched. Germline lookup yields CDR1 SGHRS and CDR2 YFSETQ. The CDR3 sequence is 20 residues long. The CDR3 nucleotides read TGCGCCAGCAGCTTGCGGGGGGCAGCTAGCGGGAGCAAAGGCACAGATACGCAGTATTTT. Translation: CASSLRGAASGSKGTDTQYF. The full variable domain, its missing parts supplied by reference TRBV5-1 and TRBJ2-3, is KAGVTQTPRYLIKTRGQQVTLSCSPISGHRSVSWYQQTPGQGLQFLFEYFSETQRNKGNFPGRFSGRQFSNSRSEMNVSTLELGDSALYLCASSLRGAASGSKGTDTQYFGPGTRLTVL.

Ten or more counts support this clonotype. This chain uses TRBV12-3 or TRBV12-4 with TRBJ1-3; possible D gene TRBD1, 5 bases. This CDR3 contains 15 residues. Trimming pared 2 bases from V and 2 bases from J, leaving 10 bases between. CDR3 nucleotide sequence: TGTGCCAGCAGTTTACAGGGAGGAACTGGAAACACCATATATTTT. This encodes CASSLQGGTGNTIYF.

This clonotype was recorded at least ten times. The chain carries TRBV5-1 and TRBJ2-2; 8 bases map to TRBD2. This CDR3 spans 15 amino acids. Germline V lookup: CDR1 SGHRS, CDR2 YFSETQ. V lost 4 bases and J lost 6; bases outside the gene matches: 8. CDR3 sequence reads: CASSVSGAPPGELFF. In nucleotides, the CDR3 is TGCGCCAGCAGCGTTAGCGGGGCCCCGCCCGGGGAGCTGTTTTTT.

J is TRBJ2-7 and V is TRBV10-2; D may be TRBD1 or TRBD2 (6 bases each). Germline CDR1 and CDR2: WSHSY and SAAADI. V lost 6 bases and J lost 2, with 17 bases in between. The CDR3 is made up of 15 amino acids. In DNA form, the CDR3 reads TGCGCCAGCAGGGGTCTAAAGGGGGGCCCCTACGAGCAGTACTTC. This codes for CASRGLKGGPYEQYF.

The rearrangement uses TRBV12-3 or TRBV12-4 and TRBJ2-7, with 10 bases that match TRBD2. The length of the CDR3 is 16 residues. The trim removed 7 bases at V and 4 bases at J, leaving 13 bases unmatched. CDR3 residues: CASTRHGLAGVYEQYF. CDR3 in DNA: TGTGCCAGCACCCGTCACGGGCTAGCGGGAGTGTACGAGCAGTACTTC.

This clonotype was picked up many times. V usage is TRBV20-1 and J usage is TRBJ1-4; D is uncertain. The CDR3 spans 14 residues. V lost 1 base, J lost 2 bases, and 8 bases lay in between. Germline V gene data show CDR1 as DFQATT and CDR2 as SNEGSKA (reference sequence). CDR3 coding DNA: TGCAGTGCTAGAGCAGGTGCGACTAATGAAAAACTGTTTTTT. It translates to CSARAGATNEKLFF.

Ten or more counts support this clonotype. This rearrangement joins TRBV24-1 to TRBJ2-1; D is possibly TRBD2 (5 bases). Deletions cut 0 bases from V and 8 bases from J, with 7 bases between. CDR1 KGHDR and CDR2 SFDVKD come from the germline V gene. The CDR3 contains 13 residues. Here the CDR3 DNA reads TGTGCCACCAGTGATTTGCAGGAGGATGAGCAGTTCTTC. As protein: CATSDLQEDEQFF.

The rearrangement links TRBV19 to TRBJ2-5; the match to TRBD2 covers 11 bases. The germline CDR1 and CDR2 sequences are LNHDA and SQIVND (reference sequence). V shed 4 bases, J shed 5 bases, and the junction held 9 bases outside the gene matches. The CDR3 sequence is 16 residues long. CDR3 in amino acids: CASSTLAGGPSETQYF. The CDR3 coding sequence is TGTGCCAGTAGTACCTTAGCGGGAGGGCCGAGTGAGACCCAGTACTTC.

The chain joins TRBV28 to TRBJ2-4, with D perhaps TRBD2 (6 bases). The CDR3 length is 11 residues. The germline V gene encodes CDR1 MDHEN and CDR2 SYDVKM. Trimming took off 10 bases at V and 8 bases at J, with 12 bases between the two ends. The CDR3 loop is CATESGDIQYF. The CDR3 nucleotides are TGTGCCACCGAGTCGGGGGACATTCAGTACTTC.

This clonotype has a count of ten or more. This chain joins TRBV27 and TRBJ2-3, with 8 bases identical to TRBD2. J was trimmed by 4 bases and V by 5 bases; bases with no gene match: 11. The CDR3 contains 16 residues. CDR1 is MNHEY and CDR2 is SMNVEV in the germline V gene (reference sequence). CDR3 amino acids: CASSRRSGSGSDTQYF. Here the CDR3 DNA reads TGTGCCAGCAGTCGTCGCAGCGGGAGTGGGTCAGATACGCAGTATTTT.

This clonotype was recorded many times. CDR3 bases: TGTGCCAGCAGCTTATTACTCAACCTAAGGTTAGACAATGAGCAGTTCTTC. It specifies CASSLLLNLRLDNEQFF. V usage is TRBV7-2 and J usage is TRBJ2-1; D remains unclear. The CDR3 runs to 17 residues. Looked up from germline, CDR1 is SGHTA and CDR2 is FQGNSA. V lost 2 bases, J lost 5 bases, and 19 bases lay in between.

This clonotype was recorded many times. V is TRBV7-2 and J is TRBJ1-1; D remains ambiguous. The CDR3 totals 14 residues. The V and J ends lost 2 bases and 1 base respectively, with 8 bases between them. Looked up from germline, CDR1 is SGHTA and CDR2 is FQGNSA. CDR3 in DNA: TGTGCCAGCAGCTTACTCCCGGGGAACACTGAAGCTTTCTTT. It encodes CASSLLPGNTEAFF.

Ten or more counts support this clonotype. V is TRBV5-1 and J is TRBJ2-1; D perhaps matches TRBD2 (6 bases). The CDR3 is 14 residues long. Germline V gene sequence: CDR1 SGHRS, CDR2 YFSETQ. The V end lost 0 bases, the J end lost 9 bases, and 13 bases lay between the germline ends. The CDR3 nucleotides read TGCGCCAGCAGCTTGGATCCGTTGGGGGGTGAGCAGTTCTTC. Translation: CASSLDPLGGEQFF.

This clonotype was recorded at least ten times. The chain joins TRBV29-1 to TRBJ1-1, with D hard to call. The CDR3 runs to 12 residues. Deletions cut 5 bases from V and 1 base from J, with 8 bases between. Germline V gene data show CDR1 as SQVTM and CDR2 as ANQGSEA. CDR3 nucleotides: TGCAGCGTTACTACACGGAACACTGAAGCTTTCTTT. The encoded protein is CSVTTRNTEAFF. The whole variable domain, filled in from reference TRBV29-1 and TRBJ1-1, reads SAVISQKPSRDICQRGTSLTIQCQVDSQVTMMFWYRQQPGQSLTLIATANQGSEATYESGFVIDKFPISRPNLTFSTLTVSNMSPEDSSIYLCSVTTRNTEAFFGQGTRLTVV.

A word on this clonotype: This may be a read error: a much more frequent sequence differs by one nucleotide. The V and J genes are TRBV7-2 and TRBJ2-6, with D possibly being TRBD1 (6 bases). Per the germline V gene, CDR1 is SGHTA and CDR2 is FQGNSA. This CDR3 comprises 15 residues. As DNA, the CDR3 is TGTGCCAGCAGCTTAGGAGGGGGTGGGGCCAACGGCCTGACTTTC. Its translation is CASSLGGGGANGLTF.

The sample holds many counts of this clonotype. CDR3 sequence: CASSQESRGAYNEQFF. The CDR3 DNA is TGTGCCAGCAGCCAAGAGTCCCGGGGAGCCTACAATGAGCAGTTCTTC. The rearrangement uses TRBV4-2 and TRBJ2-1; possible D gene TRBD2, 5 bases. With 0 bases removed from V and 2 bases from J, the gap between germline ends came to 11 bases. Germline assignment: CDR1 LGHNA and CDR2 YNFKEQ. CDR3 length: 16 amino acids.

This clonotype was counted a few times. This may be a read error: a much more frequent sequence differs by one nucleotide. The chain joins TRBV20-1 to TRBJ2-7; 10 bases match TRBD1. Germline-derived CDR1 and CDR2 are DFQATT and SNEGSKA (reference sequence). The CDR3 is 16 amino acids. Written as DNA, the CDR3 is TGCTGTGCTAAATCCCCGGGACAGGGGATCTCCTACGAGCAGTACTTC. Its translation is CCAKSPGQGISYEQYF.